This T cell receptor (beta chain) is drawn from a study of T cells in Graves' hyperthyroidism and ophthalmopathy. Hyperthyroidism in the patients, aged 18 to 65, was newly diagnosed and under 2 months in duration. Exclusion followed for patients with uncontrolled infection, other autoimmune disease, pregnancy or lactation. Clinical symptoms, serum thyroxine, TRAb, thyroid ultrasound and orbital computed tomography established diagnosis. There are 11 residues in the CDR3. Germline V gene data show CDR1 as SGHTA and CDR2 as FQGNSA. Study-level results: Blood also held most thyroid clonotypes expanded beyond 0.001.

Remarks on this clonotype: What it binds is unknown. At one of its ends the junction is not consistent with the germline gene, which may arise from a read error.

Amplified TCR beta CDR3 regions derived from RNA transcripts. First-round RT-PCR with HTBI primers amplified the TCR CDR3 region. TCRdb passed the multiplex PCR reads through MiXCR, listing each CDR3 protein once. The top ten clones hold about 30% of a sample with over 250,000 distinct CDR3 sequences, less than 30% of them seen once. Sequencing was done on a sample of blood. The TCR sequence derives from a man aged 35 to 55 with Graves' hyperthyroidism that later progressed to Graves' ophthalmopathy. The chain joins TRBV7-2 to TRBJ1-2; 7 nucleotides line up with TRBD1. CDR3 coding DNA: TGTGCCAGCAGCTCTCGGACAGGTCAAGTTTTC. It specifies CASSSRTGQVF.